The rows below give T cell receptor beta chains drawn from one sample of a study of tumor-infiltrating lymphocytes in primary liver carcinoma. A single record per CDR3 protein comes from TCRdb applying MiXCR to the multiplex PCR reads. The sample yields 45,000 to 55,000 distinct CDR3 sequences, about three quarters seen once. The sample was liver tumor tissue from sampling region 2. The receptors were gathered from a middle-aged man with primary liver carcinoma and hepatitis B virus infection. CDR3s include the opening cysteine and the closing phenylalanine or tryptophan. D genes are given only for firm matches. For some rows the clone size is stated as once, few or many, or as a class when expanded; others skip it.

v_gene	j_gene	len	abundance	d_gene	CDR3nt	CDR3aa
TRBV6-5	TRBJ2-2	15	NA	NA	TGTGTTAGCAGTTACGCAGTGGACGGCACCGGGGAGCAGTTTTTT	CVSSYAVDGTGEQFF
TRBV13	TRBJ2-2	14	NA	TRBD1	TGTGCCAGCAGCAGGGACAGTAGCACCGGGGAGCTGTTTTTT	CASSRDSSTGELFF
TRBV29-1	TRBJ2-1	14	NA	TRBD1	TGCAGCGTTCTGAGGGGGACAGGGAACAATGAGCAGCTCTTC	CSVLRGTGNNEQLF
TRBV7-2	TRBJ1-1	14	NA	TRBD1	TGTGCCAGCAGCCTTGGACAGGCAACCACTGAAGCTTTCTTT	CASSLGQATTEAFF
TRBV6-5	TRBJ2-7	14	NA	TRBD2	TGTGCCTCCAAGCCGGAGGGACTAGCCTACCAGCGGTACTTC	CASKPEGLAYQRYF
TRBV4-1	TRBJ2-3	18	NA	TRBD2	TGCGCCAACAGCCAGAAGTCTCCGGGACTAGCGGGAGCAGATACGCTGTATTTT	CANSQKSPGLAGADTLYF
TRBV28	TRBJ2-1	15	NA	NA	TGTGCCAGCAACAGTAGATTGAGATCCTACAATGAGCACTTCTTC	CASNSRLRSYNEHFF
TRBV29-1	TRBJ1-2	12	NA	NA	TGCAGCGCGGTGTGCGGGGCTTTTGGCTACACCTTC	CSAVCGAFGYTF
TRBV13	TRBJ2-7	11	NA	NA	TGTGCATGCAGCTTAGGACCGGGTCAGTACTTC	CACSLGPGQYF
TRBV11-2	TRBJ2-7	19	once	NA	TGCGCCAGCAGCACGACACAGAGTGGACAAGTCCATGGACTCTACAAGCAGTACTTC	CASSTTQSGQVHGLYKQYF
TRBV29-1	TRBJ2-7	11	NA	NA	TGCAGCTTCTCCACTTCCTACGGGCAGTACTTC	CSFSTSYGQYF
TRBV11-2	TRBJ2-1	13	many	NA	TGTGCCAGCAGCATCCGGAGTTTCAATGAGCAGTTCTTC	CASSIRSFNEQFF
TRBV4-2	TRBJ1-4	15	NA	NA	TGTGCCAGCAGCCAAGACCAGGGGTTCAGTGAAGAACTGTTTTTT	CASSQDQGFSEELFF
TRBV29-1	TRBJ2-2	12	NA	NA	TGCAGCGTTGAGTCCGGCCCCGGGGAGCTGTTGTTT	CSVESGPGELLF
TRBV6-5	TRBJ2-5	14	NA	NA	TGTGCTAGCAGTTACCGAAGTACGAAAGAGGCCCAGTACTTC	CASSYRSTKEAQYF
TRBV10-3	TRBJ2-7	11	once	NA	TGTGGCATCGGTGAATTGTCCGAGCAGTACTTC	CGIGELSEQYF
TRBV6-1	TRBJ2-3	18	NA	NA	TGTGCCAGCAGTGAATCAGCTAGCAGGCCGTATAGCACAGATACACAGTATTTT	CASSESASRPYSTDTQYF
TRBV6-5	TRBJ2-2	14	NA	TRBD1	TGTGCCAGCAGTAAACAGGGGGATATCGGGGAGCTGTTTTTT	CASSKQGDIGELFF
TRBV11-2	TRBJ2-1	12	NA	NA	TGTGCCGGAGGGGAAGTATACAATGAGCGGTTCTTC	CAGGEVYNERFF
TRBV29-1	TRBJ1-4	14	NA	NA	TGCAGCGTTGGGTTGACCTCTACTAATGAAAAACTGTTTTTT	CSVGLTSTNEKLFF
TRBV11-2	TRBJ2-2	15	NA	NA	TGTACCAGCCACTTAGGAGCGGCGAACACCGGGGAGCTGTTTTTT	CTSHLGAANTGELFF
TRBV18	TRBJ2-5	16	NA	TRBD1	TGTGCCAGCTCACCACCGGCGACAGGGGGCGGAGAGACCCAGTACTTC	CASSPPATGGGETQYF
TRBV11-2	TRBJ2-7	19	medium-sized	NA	TGTGCCAGCAGCACGACACAGGGTGGACAAGTCCATGGACTCTACGAGCAGTACTTC	CASSTTQGGQVHGLYEQYF
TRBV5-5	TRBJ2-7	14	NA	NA	TGTACCAGCAGCTTGGGGGGCACCGCCTACGAGCGGTACTTC	CTSSLGGTAYERYF
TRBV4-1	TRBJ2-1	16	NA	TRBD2	TGCGCCAACAGCCAAGCTAGCGGGAGGGGGGAGAGTGAGCAGCTCTTC	CANSQASGRGESEQLF